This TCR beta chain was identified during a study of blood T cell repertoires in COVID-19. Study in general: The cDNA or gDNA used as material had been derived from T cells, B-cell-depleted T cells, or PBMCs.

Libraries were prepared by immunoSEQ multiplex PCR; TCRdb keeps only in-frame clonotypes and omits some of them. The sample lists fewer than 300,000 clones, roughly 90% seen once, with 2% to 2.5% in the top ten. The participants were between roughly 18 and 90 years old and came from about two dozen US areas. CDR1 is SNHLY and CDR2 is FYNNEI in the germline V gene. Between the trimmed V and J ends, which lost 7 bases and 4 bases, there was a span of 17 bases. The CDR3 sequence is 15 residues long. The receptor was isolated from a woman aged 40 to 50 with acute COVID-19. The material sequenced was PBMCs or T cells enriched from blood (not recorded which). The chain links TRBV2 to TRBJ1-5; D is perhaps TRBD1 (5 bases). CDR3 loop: CASKESGAGNQPQHF. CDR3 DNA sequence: TGTGCCAGCAAGGAAAGTGGGGCAGGAAATCAGCCCCAGCATTTT.